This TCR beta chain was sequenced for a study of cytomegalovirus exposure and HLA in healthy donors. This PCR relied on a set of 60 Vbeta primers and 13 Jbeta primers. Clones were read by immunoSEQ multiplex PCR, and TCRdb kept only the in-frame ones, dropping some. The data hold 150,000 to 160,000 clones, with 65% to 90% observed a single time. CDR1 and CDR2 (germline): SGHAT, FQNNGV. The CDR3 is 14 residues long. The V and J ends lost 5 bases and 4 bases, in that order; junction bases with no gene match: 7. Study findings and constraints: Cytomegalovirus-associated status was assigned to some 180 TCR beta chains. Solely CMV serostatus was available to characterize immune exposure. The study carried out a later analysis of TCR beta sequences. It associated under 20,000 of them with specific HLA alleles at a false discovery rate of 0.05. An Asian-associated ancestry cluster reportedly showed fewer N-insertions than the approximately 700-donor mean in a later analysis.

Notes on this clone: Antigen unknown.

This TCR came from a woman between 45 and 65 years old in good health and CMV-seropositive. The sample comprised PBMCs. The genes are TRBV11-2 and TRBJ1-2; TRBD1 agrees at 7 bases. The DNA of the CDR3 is TGTGCCAGCAGCGCCACAGGGGTGGGCTATGGCTACACCTTC. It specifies CASSATGVGYGYTF.